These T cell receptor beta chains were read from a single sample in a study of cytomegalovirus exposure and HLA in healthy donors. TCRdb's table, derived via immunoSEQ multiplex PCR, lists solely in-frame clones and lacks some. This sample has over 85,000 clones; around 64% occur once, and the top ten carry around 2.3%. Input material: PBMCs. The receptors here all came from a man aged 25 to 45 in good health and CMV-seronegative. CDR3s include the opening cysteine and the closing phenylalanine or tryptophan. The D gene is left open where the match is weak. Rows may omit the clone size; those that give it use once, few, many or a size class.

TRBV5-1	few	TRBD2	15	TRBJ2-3	CASSFGGRGTDTQYF	TGCGCCAGCAGCTTTGGCGGGAGAGGCACAGATACGCAGTATTTT
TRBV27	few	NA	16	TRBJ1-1	CASSSQRSNLGTEAFF	TGTGCCAGCAGTTCCCAGCGTTCGAACCTCGGGACTGAAGCTTTCTTT
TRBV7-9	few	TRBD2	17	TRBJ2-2	CASSVGLSGSFTGELFF	TGTGCCAGCAGCGTTGGGCTTAGCGGGAGCTTCACCGGGGAGCTGTTTTTT
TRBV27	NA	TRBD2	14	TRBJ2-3	CASSWMREEDTQYF	TGTGCCAGCAGTTGGATGCGGGAGGAAGATACGCAGTATTTT
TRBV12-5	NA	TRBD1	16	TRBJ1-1	CASGLVQGLISTEAFF	TGTGCTAGTGGTTTGGTACAGGGGCTCATCTCCACTGAAGCTTTCTTT
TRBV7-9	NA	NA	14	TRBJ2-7	CSSSLRDNSYEQYF	TGTTCCAGCAGCCTTAGGGACAACTCCTACGAGCAGTACTTC
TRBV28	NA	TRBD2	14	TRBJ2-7	CASSLGGGPYEQYF	TGTGCCAGCAGTTTAGGGGGAGGGCCGTACGAGCAGTACTTC
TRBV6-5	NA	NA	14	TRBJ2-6	CATTGSSGANVLTF	TGTGCCACCACAGGGAGCTCTGGGGCCAACGTCCTGACTTTC
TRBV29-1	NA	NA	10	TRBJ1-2	CSVAPPRGTF	TGCAGCGTTGCCCCCCCGCGAGGGACCTTC
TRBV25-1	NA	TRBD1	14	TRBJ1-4	CASRTGTGREKLFF	TGTGCCAGCAGAACCGGGACAGGGCGGGAAAAACTGTTTTTT
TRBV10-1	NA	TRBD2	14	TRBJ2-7	CASSPGGGRGEQYF	TGCGCCAGCAGTCCCGGGGGGGGTAGAGGCGAGCAGTACTTC
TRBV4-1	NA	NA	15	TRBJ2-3	CASSQVSGSTDTQYF	TGCGCCAGCAGCCAAGTTAGCGGTAGCACAGATACGCAGTATTTT
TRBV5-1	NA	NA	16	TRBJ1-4	CASSLGGAGGNEKLFF	TGCGCCAGCAGCTTAGGGGGGGCCGGGGGTAATGAAAAACTGTTTTTT
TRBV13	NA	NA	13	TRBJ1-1	CASSLEGSPEAFF	TGTGCCAGCAGCTTAGAAGGTAGCCCTGAAGCTTTCTTT
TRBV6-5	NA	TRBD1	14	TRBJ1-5	CASSYTGGDQPQHF	TGTGCCAGCAGTTACACAGGGGGGGATCAGCCCCAGCATTTT
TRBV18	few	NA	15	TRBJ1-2	CASSPRGETDYGYTF	TGTGCCAGCTCACCCCGCGGGGAAACGGACTATGGCTACACCTTC
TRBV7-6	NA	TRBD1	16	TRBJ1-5	CASSLGRTGGPQPQHF	TGTGCCAGCAGCCTGGGGAGGACAGGGGGGCCCCAGCCCCAGCATTTT
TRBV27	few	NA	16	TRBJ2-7	CASSPDGSAPLSEQYF	TGTGCCAGCAGTCCCGATGGGAGCGCCCCGCTGAGCGAGCAGTACTTC
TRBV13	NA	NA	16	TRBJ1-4	CASSPQGTGLGEKLFF	TGTGCCAGCAGCCCCCAGGGTACAGGGTTGGGTGAAAAACTGTTTTTT
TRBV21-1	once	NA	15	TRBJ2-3	CATHTVAGVRNTQYF	TGTGCCACCCACACAGTAGCGGGAGTACGAAATACGCAGTATTTT
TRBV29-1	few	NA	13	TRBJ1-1	CSVDRGTNLEAFF	TGCAGCGTTGACAGAGGGACAAACCTTGAAGCTTTCTTT
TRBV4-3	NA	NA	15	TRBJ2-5	CASSQDRQRQETQYF	TGCGCCAGCAGCCAAGATAGACAGAGACAAGAGACCCAGTACTTC
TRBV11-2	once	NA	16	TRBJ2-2	CASSPGLQRGTGELFF	TGTGCCAGCAGTCCGGGTCTCCAAAGGGGCACCGGGGAGCTGTTTTTT
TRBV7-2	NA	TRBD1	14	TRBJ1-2	CASSSRDRGYGYTF	TGTGCCAGCAGCTCCCGGGACAGGGGCTATGGCTACACCTTC
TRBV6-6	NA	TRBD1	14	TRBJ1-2	CASSPNGQGDGYTF	TGTGCCAGCAGTCCTAACGGACAGGGTGATGGCTACACCTTC
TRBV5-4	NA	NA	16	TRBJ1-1	CASSGARQSLNTEAFF	TGTGCCAGCAGCGGTGCCCGACAGTCCTTGAACACTGAAGCTTTCTTT
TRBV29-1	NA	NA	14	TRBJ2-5	CSVPVRGLEETQYF	TGCAGCGTCCCGGTTCGGGGGTTGGAAGAGACCCAGTACTTC
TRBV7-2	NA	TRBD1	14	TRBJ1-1	CASSEDRVYSEAFF	TGTGCCAGCAGCGAAGACAGGGTGTACTCCGAAGCTTTCTTT
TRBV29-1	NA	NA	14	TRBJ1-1	CSVEDQGGGTEAFF	TGCAGCGTTGAAGATCAGGGAGGGGGTACTGAAGCTTTCTTT
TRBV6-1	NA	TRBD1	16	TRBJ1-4	CASSGQGAGANEKLFF	TGTGCCAGCAGTGGACAGGGGGCGGGGGCTAATGAAAAACTGTTTTTT
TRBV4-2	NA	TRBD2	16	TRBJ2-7	CASSQATSGGSYEQYF	TGTGCCAGCAGCCAAGCGACTAGCGGGGGATCCTACGAGCAGTACTTC
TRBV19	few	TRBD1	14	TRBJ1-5	CASSTGTGFGPQHF	TGTGCCAGTAGTACAGGGACAGGCTTTGGGCCCCAGCATTTT
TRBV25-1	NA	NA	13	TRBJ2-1	CASSEYPQGRQFF	TGTGCCAGCAGTGAATATCCGCAGGGAAGGCAGTTCTTC
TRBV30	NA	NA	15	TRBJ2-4	CAFSKWREPGNIQYF	TGTGCCTTTTCAAAATGGAGGGAGCCTGGAAACATTCAGTACTTC
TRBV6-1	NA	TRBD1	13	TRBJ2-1	CASSGDRGNEQFF	TGTGCCAGCAGTGGGGACAGGGGCAATGAGCAGTTCTTC
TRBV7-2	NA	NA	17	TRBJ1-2	CASSLSPPGQANYGYTF	TGTGCCAGCAGCTTATCCCCTCCTGGACAAGCTAACTATGGCTACACCTTC
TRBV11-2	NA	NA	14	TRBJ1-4	CASSLGGGDEKLFF	TGTGCCAGCAGCTTAGGAGGAGGGGATGAAAAACTGTTTTTT
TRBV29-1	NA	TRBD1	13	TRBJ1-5	CSAQQGAGQPQHF	TGCAGCGCCCAACAGGGGGCTGGTCAGCCCCAGCATTTT
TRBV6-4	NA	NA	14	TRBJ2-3	CASSDGSHTDTQYF	TGTGCCAGCAGTGACGGGAGCCACACAGATACGCAGTATTTT
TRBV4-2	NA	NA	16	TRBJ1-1	CASSQSYLQGQTEAFF	TGTGCCAGCAGCCAAAGTTACTTACAGGGACAAACTGAAGCTTTCTTT
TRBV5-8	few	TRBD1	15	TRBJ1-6	CASSLSGQGVSPLHF	TGTGCCAGCAGCTTGTCTGGACAGGGTGTTTCACCCCTCCACTTT